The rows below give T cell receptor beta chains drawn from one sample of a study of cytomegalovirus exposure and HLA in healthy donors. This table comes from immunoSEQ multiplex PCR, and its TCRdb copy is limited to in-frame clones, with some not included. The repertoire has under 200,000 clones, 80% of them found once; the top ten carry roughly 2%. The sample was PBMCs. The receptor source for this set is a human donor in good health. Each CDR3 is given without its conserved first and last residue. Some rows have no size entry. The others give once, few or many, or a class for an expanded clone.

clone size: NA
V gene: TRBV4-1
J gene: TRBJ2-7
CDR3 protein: ASSQRSVGLYEQY

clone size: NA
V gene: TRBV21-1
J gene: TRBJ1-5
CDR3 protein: ASNEKDRINQPQH

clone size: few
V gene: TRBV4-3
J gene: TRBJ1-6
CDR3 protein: ASSGQAIYNSPLH

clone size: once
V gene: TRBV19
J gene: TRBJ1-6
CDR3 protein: ASSSSARSSYNSPLH

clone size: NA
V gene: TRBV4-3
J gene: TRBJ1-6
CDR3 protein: ASSQDPVGSRGGSPLH

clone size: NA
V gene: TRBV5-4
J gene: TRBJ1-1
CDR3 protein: ASSRPSGGAF

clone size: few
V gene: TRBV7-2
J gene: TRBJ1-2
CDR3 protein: ASSPPQWGRSYGYT

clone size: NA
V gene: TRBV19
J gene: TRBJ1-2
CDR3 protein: ASSIRAGGYGYT

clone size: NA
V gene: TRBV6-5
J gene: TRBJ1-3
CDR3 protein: ASSYFRDDTIY

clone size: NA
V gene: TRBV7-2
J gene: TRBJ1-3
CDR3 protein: ASRGQGSGNTIY

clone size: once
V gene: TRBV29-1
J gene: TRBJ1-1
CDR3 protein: SVGGQDREAF

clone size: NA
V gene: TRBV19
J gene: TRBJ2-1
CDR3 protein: ASGTYSGDEQF

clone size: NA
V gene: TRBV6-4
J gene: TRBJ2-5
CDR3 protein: ASSREAGGPKETQY

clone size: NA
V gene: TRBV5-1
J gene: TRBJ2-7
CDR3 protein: ASSLEATSIDEQY

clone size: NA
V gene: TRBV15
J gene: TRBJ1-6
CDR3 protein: ATSTDRNSPLH

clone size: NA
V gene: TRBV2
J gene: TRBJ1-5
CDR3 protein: ASMLRDQPQH

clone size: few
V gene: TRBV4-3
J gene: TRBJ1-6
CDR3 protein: ASSPRQGGSPLH

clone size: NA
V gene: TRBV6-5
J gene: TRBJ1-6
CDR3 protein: ASSYGLHNSPLH

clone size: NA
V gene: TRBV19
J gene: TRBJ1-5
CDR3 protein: ASSIDRTGYSNQPQH

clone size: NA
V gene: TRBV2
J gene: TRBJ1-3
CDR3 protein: ASSASRERSGNTIY

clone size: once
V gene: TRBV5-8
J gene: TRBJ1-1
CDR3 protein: ASSPPGVAF

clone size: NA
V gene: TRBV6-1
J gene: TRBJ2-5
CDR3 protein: ASSVRDRGFEETQY

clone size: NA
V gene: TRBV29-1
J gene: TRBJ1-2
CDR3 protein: SVASQGAREGYGYT

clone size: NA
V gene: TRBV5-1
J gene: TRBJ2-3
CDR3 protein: ASSSQGGSDTQY

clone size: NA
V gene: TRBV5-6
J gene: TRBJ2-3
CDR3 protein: ASSQRGADTQY

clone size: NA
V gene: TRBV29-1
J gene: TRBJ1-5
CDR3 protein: SVEEGRGAQPQH

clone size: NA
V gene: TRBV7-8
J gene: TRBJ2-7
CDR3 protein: ASSGARGYEQY

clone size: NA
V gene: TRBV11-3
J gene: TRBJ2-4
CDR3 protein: ASSSIDRDKY

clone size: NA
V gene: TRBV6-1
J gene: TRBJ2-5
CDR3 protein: ASSGGVRVGETQY

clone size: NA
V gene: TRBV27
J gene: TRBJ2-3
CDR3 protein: ASSRDWLTDTQY

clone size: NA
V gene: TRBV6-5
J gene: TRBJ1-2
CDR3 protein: ASSYDPGISYGYP

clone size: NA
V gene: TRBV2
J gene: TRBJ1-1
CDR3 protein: ASSFSVNTEAF

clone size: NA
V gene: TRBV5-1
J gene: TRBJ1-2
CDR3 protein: ASSLGDRGNYGYT

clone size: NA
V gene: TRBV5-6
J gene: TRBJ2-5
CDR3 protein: ASSLDLEKTQY

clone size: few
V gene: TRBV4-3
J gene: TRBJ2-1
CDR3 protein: ASSQEQGDSEQF

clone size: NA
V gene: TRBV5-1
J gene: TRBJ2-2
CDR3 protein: ASSLAGNTGELF

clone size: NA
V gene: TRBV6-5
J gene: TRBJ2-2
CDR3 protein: ASSYTSSGELF

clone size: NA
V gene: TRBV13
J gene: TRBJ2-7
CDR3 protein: ASSLARTGAVEQY

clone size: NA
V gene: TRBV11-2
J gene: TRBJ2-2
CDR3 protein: ASRLLPTTGELF

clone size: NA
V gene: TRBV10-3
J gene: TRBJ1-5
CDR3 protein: AISESTGINQPQH

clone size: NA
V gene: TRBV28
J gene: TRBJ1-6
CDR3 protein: ASSLAWGVRNSPLH

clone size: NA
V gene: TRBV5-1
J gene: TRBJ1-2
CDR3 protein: ASSSDTLQGYT